This T cell receptor (beta chain) was identified in a study of cytomegalovirus exposure and HLA in healthy donors. About the research overall: Early released data comprised 80 million to 90 million unique TCRs from HLA-typed donors.

Concerning this clone itself: The antigen is unknown.

Primers: 60 Vbeta forward and 13 Jbeta reverse. Clones were read by immunoSEQ multiplex PCR, and TCRdb kept only the in-frame ones, dropping some. The data show 100,000 to 150,000 clones, less than 80% seen once. There were likely unrecorded immune exposures, though donors were nominally healthy when sampled. Germline V lookup: CDR1 SQVTM, CDR2 ANQGSEA. This CDR3 has 13 residues. V shed 1 base and J shed 8 bases, with 14 bases lying between them. Whole-study results and caveats: According to an earlier analysis, most TCR beta V segments yielded productive rearrangements about 87% or about 30% of the time.

The J gene is TRBJ1-1, the V gene TRBV29-1, with D perhaps TRBD1 (5 bases). This receptor was taken from a man over 45 in good health and CMV-seronegative. Source material: PBMCs. CDR3 nucleotides: TGCAGCGTTGAAGCAGGGCAGAAGTTCGAAGCTTTCTTT. It encodes CSVEAGQKFEAFF.